The 4 T cell receptor beta chains below all came from one sample that was sequenced in a study of CD8+ T cells in alopecia areata. Extracted RNA was reverse transcribed, and the resulting cDNA served as sequencing template. The table came from immunoSEQ multiplex PCR; TCRdb's copy has only in-frame clones and leaves some out. The sample lists 150,000 to 200,000 clones; less than 70% were seen once. Described treatment: oral pan-JAK inhibitor, 5-10 mg twice daily. The sequences come from CD4+ T cells sorted from blood, collected at week 24, from a patient treated with tofacitinib. The source is a human donor with alopecia areata.

A few counts support this clone. The chain joins TRBV29-1 to TRBJ2-5; D is possibly TRBD1 (6 bases). The V gene's germline CDR1 is SQVTM and CDR2 ANQGSEA. The length of the CDR3 is 13 residues. Between the trimmed V and J ends, which lost 6 bases and 1 base, there was a span of 12 bases. The CDR3 bases are TGCAGCGTCAGAACAGGGTCCCAAGAGACCCAGTACTTC. This gives the protein CSVRTGSQETQYF.

The chain recombines TRBV15 with TRBJ1-6; the D gene is possibly TRBD1 (5 bases). V was trimmed by 0 bases and J by 8 bases, leaving 17 bases between them. This CDR3 spans 17 amino acids. Germline V gene data show CDR1 as LNHNV and CDR2 as YYDKDF (reference sequence). The CDR3 coding sequence is TGTGCCACCAGCAGAGAGGGGACTTCCATATTGGATTCACCCCTCCACTTT. Protein sequence: CATSREGTSILDSPLHF.

The chain couples TRBV29-1 to TRBJ2-7; D unclear. The germline V gene has CDR1 SQVTM and CDR2 ANQGSEA. Trimming pared 4 bases from V and 0 bases from J, leaving 13 bases between. The CDR3 loop spans 14 amino acids. The CDR3 reads CSVARGSLSYEQYF. CDR3 DNA: TGCAGCGTTGCTCGTGGCAGCCTCTCCTACGAGCAGTACTTC.

This chain joins TRBV4-1 and TRBJ2-1; TRBD2 matches at 8 bases. V dropped 0 bases and J dropped 5; count of bases not matched to a gene: 6. CDR1 MGHRA and CDR2 YSYEKL come from the germline V gene. The CDR3 spans 16 residues. DNA for the CDR3: TGCGCCAGCAGCCAAGACTTAGCGGGGCTACACAATGAGCAGTTCTTC. This codes for CASSQDLAGLHNEQFF.